This T cell receptor (beta chain) was recovered during a study of PD-1 blockade in classical Hodgkin lymphoma. Points from the study as a whole: The study found that TCR diversity rose significantly by C4D1 in CD4+ but not CD8+ cells. Patients with a complete response exhibited baseline diversity comparable to newly diagnosed patients.

A few counts support this clone. Its matching antigen is unknown. Each patient's relapse followed autologous stem cell transplantation, and brentuximab vedotin exposure varied. The CDR3 is made up of 12 amino acids. The germline gives CDR1 SQVTM, CDR2 ANQGSEA. V shed 7 bases and J shed 4 bases, with 13 bases lying between them. Clones were read by immunoSEQ multiplex PCR, and TCRdb kept only the in-frame ones, dropping some. The sample includes about 13,000 clones, roughly 92% of them seen just once. The sample consisted of peripheral blood mononuclear cells (PBMCs), taken at baseline. The sequence was obtained from a human donor with classical Hodgkin lymphoma. The chain uses TRBV29-1 and TRBJ1-1; tentative D call: TRBD1 (6 bases). The CDR3, as DNA: TGCAGCGCCGGGGGCGCGGGCACTGAAGCTTTCTTT. This sequence encodes CSAGGAGTEAFF.